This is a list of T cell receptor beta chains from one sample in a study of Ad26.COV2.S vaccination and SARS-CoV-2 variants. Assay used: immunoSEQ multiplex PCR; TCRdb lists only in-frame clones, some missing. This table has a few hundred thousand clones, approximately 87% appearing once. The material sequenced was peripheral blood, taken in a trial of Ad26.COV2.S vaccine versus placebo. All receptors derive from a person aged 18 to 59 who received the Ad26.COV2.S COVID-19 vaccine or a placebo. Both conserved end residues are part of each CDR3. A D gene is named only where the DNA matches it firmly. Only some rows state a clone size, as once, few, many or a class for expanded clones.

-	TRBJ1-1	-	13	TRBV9	CASSRGDGTEAFF	TGTGCCAGCAGCAGGGGCGACGGGACTGAAGCTTTCTTT
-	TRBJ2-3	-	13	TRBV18	CASSPPARDTQYF	TGTGCCAGCTCACCTCCGGCAAGGGATACGCAGTATTTT
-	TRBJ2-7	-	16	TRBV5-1	CASSDPSPSVPYEQYF	TGCGCCAGCAGCGACCCCTCACCGTCAGTACCCTACGAGCAGTACTTC
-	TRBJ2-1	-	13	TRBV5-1	CASGGDGYNEQFF	TGCGCCAGCGGGGGAGACGGCTACAATGAGCAGTTCTTC
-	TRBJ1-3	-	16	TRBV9	CASSPRGAGSGNTIYF	TGTGCCAGCAGCCCCCGGGGGGCAGGCTCTGGAAACACCATATATTTT
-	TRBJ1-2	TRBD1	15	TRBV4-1	CASSQGTGPNYGYTF	TGCGCCAGCAGCCAAGGGACAGGCCCTAACTATGGCTACACCTTC
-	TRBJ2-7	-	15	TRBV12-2	CASRLDEQGNREQYF	TGTGCAAGTCGCTTAGATGAACAGGGGAATCGCGAGCAGTACTTC
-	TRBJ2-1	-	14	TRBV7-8	CASSPPGTRFEQFF	TGTGCCAGCAGCCCTCCCGGGACACGATTTGAGCAGTTCTTC
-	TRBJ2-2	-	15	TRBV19	CATTAGLDYTGELFF	TGTGCCACTACTGCGGGACTGGATTACACCGGGGAGCTGTTTTTT
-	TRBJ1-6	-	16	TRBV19	CASSPSGGAYNSPLHF	TGTGCCAGTAGCCCGAGCGGGGGGGCTTATAATTCACCCCTCCACTTT
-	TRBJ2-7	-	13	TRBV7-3	CASSLTWGEEQYF	TGTGCCAGCAGCTTAACGTGGGGGGAAGAGCAGTACTTC
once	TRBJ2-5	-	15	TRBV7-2	CASSLQGQAIQTQYF	TGTGCCAGCAGCTTACAAGGACAAGCAATACAGACCCAGTACTTC
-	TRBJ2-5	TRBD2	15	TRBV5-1	CASSLEGTTQETQYF	TGCGCCAGCAGCTTGGAAGGGACTACACAAGAGACCCAGTACTTC
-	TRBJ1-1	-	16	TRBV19	CASSPSFGHRNTEAFF	TGTGCCAGTAGTCCCTCCTTTGGACACAGGAACACTGAAGCTTTCTTT
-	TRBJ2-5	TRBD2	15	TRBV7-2	CASSHGGGPQETQYF	TGTGCCAGCAGCCATGGGGGGGGACCCCAAGAGACCCAGTACTTC
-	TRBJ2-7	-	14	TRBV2	CASRSGDAVFEQYF	TGTGCCAGCAGATCCGGGGACGCGGTGTTTGAGCAGTACTTC
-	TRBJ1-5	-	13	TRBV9	CASSRGLGQPQHF	TGTGCCAGCAGCAGGGGGTTGGGGCAGCCCCAGCATTTT
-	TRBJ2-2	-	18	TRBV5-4	CASSLGLRAGANTGELFF	TGTGCCAGCAGCTTGGGTCTACGAGCAGGGGCAAACACCGGGGAGCTGTTTTTT
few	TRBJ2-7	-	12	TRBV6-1	CASSLLGYEQYF	TGTGCCAGCAGTTTGTTAGGCTACGAGCAGTACTTC
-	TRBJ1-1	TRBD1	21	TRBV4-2	CASSQEMGQGAPYPLNTEAFF	TGTGCCAGCAGCCAGGAAATGGGACAGGGGGCTCCCTACCCCCTGAACACTGAAGCTTTCTTT
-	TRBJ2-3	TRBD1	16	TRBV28	CASSSPGQGSMDTQYF	TGTGCCAGCAGTTCTCCGGGACAGGGGAGTATGGATACGCAGTATTTT
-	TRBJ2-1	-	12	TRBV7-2	CASSLELYEQFF	TGTGCCAGCAGCTTAGAGCTATATGAGCAGTTCTTC